The 15 T cell receptor beta chains below come from one sample, sequenced in a study of cytomegalovirus exposure and HLA in healthy donors. The PCR was carried out with 60 Vbeta primers and 13 Jbeta primers. The data were produced by immunoSEQ multiplex PCR, yet TCRdb's version contains in-frame clones alone and is incomplete. The sample has more than 110,000 clones, 65% to 85% seen once; the top ten hold less than 5%. The sequenced sample was PBMCs. The receptors come from a male donor in good health and CMV-seronegative.

This clone has only a few counts. The V call is TRBV7-9, the J call TRBJ1-1; D ambiguous. Germline V gene data show CDR1 as SEHNR and CDR2 as FQNEAQ (reference sequence). Trimming left V 4 bases short and J 8 bases short, with 11 bases between. The CDR3 is 12 residues long. The CDR3 coding sequence is TGTGCCAGCAGCTCCCTCGGGGTCGAAGCTTTCTTT. Encoded protein: CASSSLGVEAFF.

The chain is built from TRBV19 and TRBJ2-7, with 10 bases that match TRBD2. In germline, CDR1 is LNHDA, CDR2 SQIVND (reference sequence). CDR3 size: 16 residues. With V trimmed by 3 bases and J by 3 bases, 8 bases remained unmatched. CDR3 sequence: CASSISAGGSYYEQYF. CDR3 nucleotide sequence: TGTGCCAGTAGTATTTCAGCGGGAGGGTCATACTACGAGCAGTACTTC.

This clone was found a few times. V and J are TRBV27 and TRBJ1-1; unclear D gene. This CDR3 is built from 11 residues. Trimming shortened V by 2 bases and J by 7 bases, and 5 bases separated the two germline ends. Per germline, CDR1 MNHEY and CDR2 SMNVEV (reference sequence). The CDR3 spells CASSLGDEAFF. CDR3 DNA sequence: TGTGCCAGCAGTTTAGGAGATGAAGCTTTCTTT.

The chain employs TRBV7-6 and TRBJ2-5; D is possibly TRBD1 (6 bases). V lost 5 bases to trimming and J lost 4 bases, with 8 bases between them. The CDR3 covers 12 residues. Germline CDR1 and CDR2: SGHVS and FNYEAQ. CDR3 DNA: TGTGCCAGCAGCCCAGGGGTAGAGACCCAGTACTTC. Translated: CASSPGVETQYF.

This clone was counted between two and nine times. The chain couples TRBV28 to TRBJ2-7; TRBD1 matches 9 bases. Germline lookup yields CDR1 MDHEN and CDR2 SYDVKM. The J segment lost 4 bases and the V segment lost 3 bases, leaving 7 bases of the junction unmatched. The CDR3 runs to 15 residues. DNA for the CDR3: TGTGCCAGCAGTTTGAGTCTGACAGGGGGATACGAGCAGTACTTC. It yields the protein CASSLSLTGGYEQYF.

The chain links TRBV15 to TRBJ2-4; 7 bases align to TRBD2. V lost 0 bases to trimming and J lost 4 bases; unmatched junction nucleotides: 21. The germline CDR1 and CDR2 sequences are LNHNV and YYDKDF (reference sequence). The CDR3 contains 21 residues. The CDR3 DNA is TGTGCCACCAGCAGAGATCGTCGTACTAGCGCCCAACCCGGGGTAAAAAACATTCAGTACTTC. Amino acid sequence: CATSRDRRTSAQPGVKNIQYF.

This chain joins TRBV6-1 and TRBJ1-5; 7 positions agree with TRBD1. V shed 1 base and J 10 bases; nucleotides not matched to a gene: 4. This CDR3 comprises 13 residues. The germline V gene has CDR1 MNHNS and CDR2 SASEGT. The chain's CDR3 is CASSEDQGGPQHF. The CDR3 DNA follows: TGTGCCAGCAGTGAAGACCAGGGGGGACCCCAGCATTTT.

In this sample, this clone turned up once. The genes are TRBV2 and TRBJ1-1, with TRBD1 matching over 7 bases. Germline V lookup: CDR1 SNHLY, CDR2 FYNNEI. This CDR3 is 13 amino acids long. Germline trimming cut 9 bases from V and 4 bases from J; bases unmatched to any gene: 8. The CDR3: CASRQGESTEAFF. CDR3 DNA: TGTGCCAGTAGACAGGGTGAGAGCACTGAAGCTTTCTTT.

This clone appeared once. This rearrangement joins TRBV5-1 to TRBJ2-7; D gene ambiguous. Germline V gene sequence: CDR1 SGHRS, CDR2 YFSETQ. This CDR3 is 14 amino acids long. Trimming took off 4 bases at V and 4 bases at J, with 15 bases between the two ends. CDR3 in amino acids: CASSPAPTGYEQYF. CDR3 sequence (DNA): TGCGCCAGCAGCCCCGCGCCCACGGGTTACGAGCAGTACTTC.

The J gene is TRBJ2-1, the V gene TRBV19; 10 bases fit TRBD2. Looked up from germline, CDR1 is LNHDA and CDR2 is SQIVND (reference sequence). The CDR3 totals 14 residues. V trimming: 7 bases; J trimming: 4 bases; junction bases outside the gene matches: 4. The CDR3 bases are TGTGCCAGTAAGCGGGAGGGCCGGTACAATGAGCAGTTCTTC. It codes for CASKREGRYNEQFF.

The genes are TRBV7-9 and TRBJ2-1; 8 bases fit TRBD2. V gave up 3 bases and J gave up 8 bases; unmatched junction bases: 9. CDR1 and CDR2 (germline): SEHNR, FQNEAQ (reference sequence). The CDR3 runs 15 residues. The CDR3 sequence is CASSFSAGGLDEQFF. In nucleotides, the CDR3 is TGTGCCAGCAGCTTTTCGGCGGGAGGTCTTGATGAGCAGTTCTTC. The complete variable domain, with remaining parts taken from reference TRBV7-9 and TRBJ2-1, reads DTGVSQNPRHKITKRGQNVTFRCDPISEHNRLYWYRQTLGQGPEFLTYFQNEAQLEKSRLLSDRFSAERPKGSFSTLEIQRTEQGDSAMYLCASSFSAGGLDEQFFGPGTRLTVL.

The V call is TRBV6-1, the J call TRBJ2-1, with D possibly TRBD2 on 5 matching bases. The V gene lost 4 bases and the J gene lost 15 bases, with 22 bases spanning the gap. CDR1 and CDR2 from the germline V gene are MNHNS and SASEGT. The CDR3 is 14 amino acids. The CDR3 nucleotides are TGTGCCAGCAGTGGGGTACAACCCCCGGCTAGCTTGTTCTTC. Translated: CASSGVQPPASLFF.

This chain connects TRBV15 to TRBJ2-5; TRBD2 matches 8 bases. Per the germline V gene, CDR1 is LNHNV and CDR2 is YYDKDF (reference sequence). J lost 3 bases, V lost 5 bases, and 5 bases had no gene match. The CDR3 has 14 residues. CDR3 coding DNA: TGTGCCACCAGCCGGACGGGGGGGAAAGAGACCCAGTACTTC. Translation: CATSRTGGKETQYF. Full variable domain (remainder filled in from reference TRBV15 and TRBJ2-5): DAMVIQNPRYQVTQFGKPVTLSCSQTLNHNVMYWYQQKSSQAPKLLFHYYDKDFNNEADTPDNFQSRRPNTSFCFLDIRSPGLGDTAMYLCATSRTGGKETQYFGPGTRLLVL.

The chain uses TRBV20-1 and TRBJ2-5; 7 bases line up with TRBD1. V shed 8 bases and J 1 base; nucleotides not matched to a gene: 1. Germline V CDR1 and CDR2: DFQATT, SNEGSKA (reference sequence). This CDR3 contains 11 residues. For the CDR3, the DNA is TGCAGTACAGGGGCCCAAGAGACCCAGTACTTC. Amino acids: CSTGAQETQYF.

The CDR3, as DNA: TGTGCCAGCAGCTTGGGTGGGGCCACAGATACGCAGTATTTT. Translating it yields CASSLGGATDTQYF. This rearrangement joins TRBV7-9 to TRBJ2-3, with D possibly being TRBD1 (5 bases). The CDR3 spans 14 residues. Trimming removed 3 bases at V and 2 bases at J, with 9 bases between. Germline loops: CDR1 SEHNR, CDR2 FQNEAQ (reference sequence). The full variable domain, its missing parts supplied by reference TRBV7-9 and TRBJ2-3, is DTGVSQNPRHKITKRGQNVTFRCDPISEHNRLYWYRQTLGQGPEFLTYFQNEAQLEKSRLLSDRFSAERPKGSFSTLEIQRTEQGDSAMYLCASSLGGATDTQYFGPGTRLTVL.